One T cell receptor (beta chain) is described in this entry. Its specificity is not known. This CDR3 comprises 14 residues. With 6 bases removed from V and 0 bases from J, the gap between germline ends came to 14 bases. The germline gives CDR1 DFQATT, CDR2 SNEGSKA (reference sequence). Quantitative molecular-barcoded 5'-RACE generated the TCR beta libraries. MiXCR, run by TCRdb on the 5' RACE reads, gives a single entry per CDR3 protein. The sample shows a few hundred thousand distinct CDR3 sequences, roughly 17% of them seen only once. The data originate from a study of CD8 T cells in ankylosing spondylitis. General observations from the study: A motif in TCR beta, a set of 8 or 9 highly homologous variants, appeared characteristic of ankylosing spondylitis blood. In peripheral blood, disease-linked CD8+ clones occurred at relatively low frequencies. Reportedly, matched ankylosing spondylitis synovial fluid was significantly enriched for disease-linked clones. In the blood and synovial fluid of reactive arthritis, some motif variants had been previously reported.

The sequenced material came from blood, either unsorted or a sorted T cell fraction (not recorded which). J is TRBJ1-1 and V is TRBV20-1; D not resolved. The source of this sequence is a male donor with ankylosing spondylitis. The CDR3 loop is CSANPGSMNTEAFF. CDR3 DNA sequence: TGCAGTGCCAATCCCGGCAGTATGAACACTGAAGCTTTCTTT.